Shown below are 4 T cell receptor beta chains from a single sample sequenced in a study of blood T cell repertoires in COVID-19. Measured with immunoSEQ multiplex PCR; TCRdb has only the in-frame clones, and not every one. The profile shows roughly 250,000 clones, approximately 82% of them singletons. Sequences were obtained from peripheral blood. The receptors were sampled from a man aged 40-49 years with active or convalescent COVID-19.

The rearrangement links TRBV10-3 to TRBJ2-3; D is possibly TRBD2 (6 bases). The CDR3 contains 16 residues. CDR1 ENHRY and CDR2 SYGVKD come from the germline V gene. The V end was cut by 4 bases, the J end by 0 bases, with 14 bases between. The CDR3 DNA is TGTGCCATCAGTGGAGGCGGGGCGCAAAGCACAGATACGCAGTATTTT. Its protein is CAISGGGAQSTDTQYF.

The chain carries TRBV7-6 and TRBJ1-1; D gene ambiguous. V dropped 5 bases and J dropped 6 bases, with 10 bases sitting between them. This CDR3 spans 12 amino acids. CDR1 is SGHVS and CDR2 is FNYEAQ in the germline V gene. The CDR3 protein is CASSPGASEAFF. The CDR3 nucleotides are TGTGCCAGCAGCCCGGGTGCGTCTGAAGCTTTCTTT.

The V and J genes are TRBV5-1 and TRBJ2-2; 9 bases agree with TRBD2. From germline, CDR1 is SGHRS and CDR2 YFSETQ. The CDR3 is 16 residues long. The V segment lost 0 bases and the J segment 2 bases; nucleotides outside the gene matches: 2. This chain's CDR3 is CASSLALAGNTGELFF. In DNA, the CDR3 is TGCGCCAGCAGCTTGGCTCTAGCGGGAAACACCGGGGAGCTGTTTTTT.

The chain carries TRBV10-3 and TRBJ2-3, with a weak D call TRBD1 (5 bases). Trimming stripped 2 bases from V and 1 base from J, with 10 bases between. Germline CDR1 and CDR2: ENHRY and SYGVKD. CDR3 length: 15 amino acids. For the CDR3, the DNA is TGTGCCATCAGTGAGGGCAGGGCCCGCACAGATACGCAGTATTTT. Protein product: CAISEGRARTDTQYF.